This T cell receptor (beta chain) was sequenced in a study of T cell responses to AZD1222 COVID-19 vaccine. Some clones are missing from TCRdb's copy, which holds only in-frame ones; the method was immunoSEQ multiplex PCR. The data contain 90,000 to 150,000 clones, approximately 84% of them singletons. Looked up from germline, CDR1 is SGHNT and CDR2 is YYREEE (reference sequence). This CDR3 is 13 amino acids long. Trimming removed 4 bases from V and 1 base from J, with 8 bases in between. Points on this clone: Its cognate antigen is unknown.

The study, taken as a whole, reports: Just 5 or 6 AZD1222 recipients tested seropositive at baseline.

The receptor's source is an adult in good health. This sample comprised peripheral blood, obtained on day 0 of AZD1222 vaccination. V is TRBV5-4 and J is TRBJ2-5; D not resolved. The DNA for the CDR3 is TGTGCCAGCAGCACGGACCCCCAAGAGACCCAGTACTTC. Translation: CASSTDPQETQYF.